This T cell receptor beta chain was found in a study of blood T cell repertoires in COVID-19. Across the whole study: Both acute and convalescent COVID-19 samples were obtained from the United States, Italy and Spain.

The protocol was immunoSEQ multiplex PCR, while the TCRdb copy is restricted to in-frame clones and leaves out a portion. This sample has around 470,000 clones; roughly nine tenths occur once, and the top ten carry roughly 1%. CDR1 and CDR2 (germline): SEHNR, FQNEAQ (reference sequence). Trimming removed 0 bases from V and 7 bases from J, with 10 bases in between. This CDR3 comprises 15 residues. Sequencing input: peripheral blood. The TCR was taken from a man between 18 and 29 years old with COVID-19, enrolled during active disease. V usage is TRBV7-9 and J usage is TRBJ1-6; a possible D gene is TRBD1 (5 bases). The chain's CDR3 is CASSLAGRENSPLHF. CDR3 sequence (DNA): TGTGCCAGCAGCTTAGCGGGGCGGGAAAATTCACCCCTCCACTTT.